This T cell receptor beta chain emerged from a study of T-cell reconstitution after alpha-beta-depleted transplantation in children listed by TCRdb under 2016. For the study in its entirety: Using TCR repertoire profiling, the study quantitatively followed how T-cell immune reconstitution unfolded in children after TCRalphabeta/CD19-depleted allogeneic hematopoietic cell transplantation. Study-wide findings and limitations: Hyperexpanded clone frequencies declined over subsequent months; after one year, T-cell counts and TCRbeta diversity were mostly attributed to newly produced T cells. The apparently early recovery of alphabetaT-cell counts about two months after transplant reportedly depended on only several hundred rapidly expanded clones that came from non-depleted graft cells. In some patients, the high TCRbeta diversity seen at day 60 was put down to recipient T cells and intrathymic progenitors that had survived conditioning.

In the paper's terms, the treatment or condition label means: allogeneic hematopoietic cell transplantation with graft depleted of TCRalphabeta T cells and CD19 B cells. Transplant recipients were children who received TCRalphabeta/CD19-depleted allogeneic hematopoietic cell grafts. To prepare the library, PCR was applied. Sequencing took place on an Illumina HiSeq 2500. TCR libraries were prepared with molecular barcoding, using unique molecular identifiers to normalize TCRbeta repertoire quantification. TCRdb passed the public sequencing reads through fastp at Q25 and MiXCR, retaining productive beta sequences. Entries that share a CDR3 protein sequence are merged under the most common genes and DNA. For this sample the table gives approximately 110,000 distinct CDR3 sequences, of which 20% to 25% were detected only once. Together, the top ten hold 8% to 11% of the sample. Notes on this clonotype: Its recognized antigen is unknown. There are no base qualities to consult, and no much larger clone falls within one base.

The CDR3, cysteine through phenylalanine, is 13 amino acids long. This entry keeps only the CDR3 DNA: 39 bases, framed from base 1. According to the germline V gene, CDR1 reads MDHEN and CDR2 reads SYDVKM. V was cut back by 7 bases and J by 8 bases, leaving a gap of 15 bases between them. The chain is made from TRBV28 and TRBJ2-1, with TRBD1 as a weak D call on 5 bases. The source material was PBMCs, mostly from graft donor cells, sampled 180 days after TCRalphabeta/CD19-depleted stem cell transplant. The clonotype was recovered from a male patient aged 2 to 10 who had a stem cell transplant for chronic granulomatous disease, so the T cells may come from the graft donor. The nucleotide sequence is TGTGCCAGCACAATAAGGGGTGTGTATGAGCAGTTCTTC. Translated, this is CASTIRGVYEQFF.